The present T cell receptor beta chain was sequenced within a study of T cells after yellow fever vaccination. This clonotype appeared many times. Its antigen is currently unknown. Findings of the study overall: Weaker, the secondary response peaked sooner, at day 5 versus 15. Clones that expanded after primary vaccination mostly reappeared after the booster (roughly 97% CD4, 80% to 90% CD8). There was a possibility that FACS-sorted repertoires contained abundant clonotypes contaminating from the bulk population.

Template switching with 5'RACE generated the TCR cDNA and added a universal primer site and UMIs. TCRdb reanalysed the 5' RACE reads using MiXCR and keeps one entry per CDR3 protein. The sample has approximately 120,000 distinct CDR3 sequences, more than 7.5% seen once; the top ten hold approximately 37%. This receptor was obtained from a young man who received the YFV17D yellow fever vaccine. The input for sequencing was CD8+ T cells sorted from PBMCs, taken on the day of the yellow fever booster vaccination.

For the CDR3, the DNA is TGCGCCAGCAGCTTGGTGGCAGCAAACCAAGAGACCCAGTACTTC. This codes for CASSLVAANQETQYF. The V call is TRBV5-1, the J call TRBJ2-5; D is undetermined. Trimming removed 0 bases from V and 0 bases from J, with 9 bases in between. CDR1 SGHRS and CDR2 YFSETQ come from the germline V gene. The CDR3 covers 15 residues. Full variable domain (missing parts from reference TRBV5-1 and TRBJ2-5): KAGVTQTPRYLIKTRGQQVTLSCSPISGHRSVSWYQQTPGQGLQFLFEYFSETQRNKGNFPGRFSGRQFSNSRSEMNVSTLELGDSALYLCASSLVAANQETQYFGPGTRLLVL.